This TCR beta chain stems from a study of blood T cells in healthy people across ages. Whenever a sample was processed, at least 6 million PBMCs were isolated. Extracted total RNA amounted to at least 5.5 micrograms for each sample. Primers used in a second PCR of about 6 to 11 cycles were a sample-barcoded 5' primer and a J-beta primer mix. Each CDR3 protein is one row after TCRdb ran MiXCR on the 5' RACE reads. This sample has 910,000 or so distinct CDR3 sequences, with just over 50% found just once. The receptor was derived from a woman aged 55-75 years in good health. Sample: blood.

The CDR3: CASSPRGAPPYNEQFF. As DNA, the CDR3 is TGTGCCAGCAGCCCGAGAGGCGCGCCTCCCTACAATGAGCAGTTCTTC. The chain joins TRBV4-2 to TRBJ2-1; D remains unclear. Germline CDR1 is LGHNA and CDR2 is YNFKEQ. The V end lost 4 bases, the J end lost 2 bases, and 15 bases lay between the germline ends. The CDR3 is 16 amino acids.